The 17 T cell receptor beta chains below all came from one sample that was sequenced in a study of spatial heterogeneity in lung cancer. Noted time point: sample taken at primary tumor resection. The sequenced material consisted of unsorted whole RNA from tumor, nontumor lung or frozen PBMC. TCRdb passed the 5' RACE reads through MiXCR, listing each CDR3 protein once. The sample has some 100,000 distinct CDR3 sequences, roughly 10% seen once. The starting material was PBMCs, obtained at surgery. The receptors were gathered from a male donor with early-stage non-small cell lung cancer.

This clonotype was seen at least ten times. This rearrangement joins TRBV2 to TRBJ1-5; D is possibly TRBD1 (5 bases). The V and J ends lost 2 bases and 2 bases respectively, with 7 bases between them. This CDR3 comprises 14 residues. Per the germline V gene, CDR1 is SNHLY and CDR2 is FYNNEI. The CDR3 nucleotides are TGTGCCAGCAGTGAACAGGGTGGCAATCAGCCCCAGCATTTT. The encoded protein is CASSEQGGNQPQHF.

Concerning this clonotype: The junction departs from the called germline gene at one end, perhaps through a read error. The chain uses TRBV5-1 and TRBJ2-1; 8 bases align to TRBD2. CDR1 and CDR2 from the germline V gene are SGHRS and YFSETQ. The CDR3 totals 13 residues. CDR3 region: CASSLEVAGLRIF. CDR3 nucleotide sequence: TGCGCCAGCAGCTTGGAAGTAGCGGGATTGAGGATCTTC.

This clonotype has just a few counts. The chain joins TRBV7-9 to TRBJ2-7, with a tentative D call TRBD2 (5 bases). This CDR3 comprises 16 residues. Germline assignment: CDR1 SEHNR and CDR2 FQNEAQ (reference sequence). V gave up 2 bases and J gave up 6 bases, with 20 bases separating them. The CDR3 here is CASSLMRTRGSAEQYF. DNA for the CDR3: TGTGCCAGCAGCTTAATGCGGACCCGGGGAAGTGCCGAGCAGTACTTC.

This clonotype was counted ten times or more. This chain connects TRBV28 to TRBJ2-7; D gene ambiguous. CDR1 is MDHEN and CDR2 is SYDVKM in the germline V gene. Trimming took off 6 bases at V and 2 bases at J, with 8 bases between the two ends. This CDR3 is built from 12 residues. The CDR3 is CASSINTYEQYF. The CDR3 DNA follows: TGTGCCAGCAGCATTAATACCTACGAGCAGTACTTC.

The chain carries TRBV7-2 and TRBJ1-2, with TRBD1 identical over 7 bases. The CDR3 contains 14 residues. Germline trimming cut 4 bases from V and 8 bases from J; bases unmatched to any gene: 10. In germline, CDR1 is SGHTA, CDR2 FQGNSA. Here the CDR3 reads CASSSRGGDGGYTF. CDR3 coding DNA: TGTGCCAGCAGCTCCCGAGGGGGCGATGGCGGCTACACCTTC.

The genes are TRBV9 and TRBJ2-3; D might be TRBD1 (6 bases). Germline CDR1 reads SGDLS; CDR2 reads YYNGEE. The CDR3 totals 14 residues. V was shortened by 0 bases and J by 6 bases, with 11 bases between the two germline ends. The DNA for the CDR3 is TGTGCCAGCAGCGTAGCCAGGGGAGCGGATACGCAGTATTTT. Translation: CASSVARGADTQYF.

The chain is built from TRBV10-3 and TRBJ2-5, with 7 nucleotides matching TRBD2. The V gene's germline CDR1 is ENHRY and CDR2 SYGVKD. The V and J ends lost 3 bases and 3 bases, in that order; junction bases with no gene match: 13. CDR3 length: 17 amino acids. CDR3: CAISEGREGTTKETQYF. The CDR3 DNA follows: TGTGCCATCAGTGAAGGGAGGGAAGGGACGACCAAAGAGACCCAGTACTTC.

CDR3 in amino acids: CASSGAQETQYF. CDR3 in DNA: TGCGCCAGTAGCGGGGCTCAAGAGACCCAGTACTTC. V usage is TRBV10-2 and J usage is TRBJ2-5, with 8 nucleotides matching TRBD2. The CDR3 has 12 amino acids. With 9 bases clipped from V and 2 bases from J, the junction kept 2 bases outside the gene matches. Germline assignment: CDR1 WSHSY and CDR2 SAAADI.

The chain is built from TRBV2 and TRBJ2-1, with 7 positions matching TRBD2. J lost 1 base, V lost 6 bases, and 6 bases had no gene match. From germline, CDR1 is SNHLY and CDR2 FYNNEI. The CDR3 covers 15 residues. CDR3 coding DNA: TGTGCCAGCAGCGCCGAGCGGGAATCCTACAATGAGCAGTTCTTC. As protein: CASSAERESYNEQFF.

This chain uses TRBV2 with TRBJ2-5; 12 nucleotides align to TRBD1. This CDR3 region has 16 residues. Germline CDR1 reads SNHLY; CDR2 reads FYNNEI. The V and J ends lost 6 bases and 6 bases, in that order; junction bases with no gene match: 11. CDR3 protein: CASRSQGTGGLKTQYF. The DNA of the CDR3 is TGTGCCAGCAGGAGCCAGGGGACAGGGGGCTTGAAGACCCAGTACTTC.

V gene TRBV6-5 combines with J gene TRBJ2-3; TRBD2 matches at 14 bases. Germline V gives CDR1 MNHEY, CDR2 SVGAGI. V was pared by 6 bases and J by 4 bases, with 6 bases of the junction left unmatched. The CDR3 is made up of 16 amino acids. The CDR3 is CASSRLAGGRSDTQYF. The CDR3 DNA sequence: TGTGCCAGCAGCCGACTAGCGGGAGGGCGTTCAGATACGCAGTATTTT.

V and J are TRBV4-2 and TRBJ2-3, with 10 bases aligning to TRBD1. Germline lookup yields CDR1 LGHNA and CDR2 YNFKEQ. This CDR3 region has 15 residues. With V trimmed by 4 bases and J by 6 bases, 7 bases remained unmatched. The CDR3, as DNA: TGTGCCAGCAGCCGAGGACAGGGGGTAGGCGATACGCAGTATTTT. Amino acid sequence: CASSRGQGVGDTQYF.

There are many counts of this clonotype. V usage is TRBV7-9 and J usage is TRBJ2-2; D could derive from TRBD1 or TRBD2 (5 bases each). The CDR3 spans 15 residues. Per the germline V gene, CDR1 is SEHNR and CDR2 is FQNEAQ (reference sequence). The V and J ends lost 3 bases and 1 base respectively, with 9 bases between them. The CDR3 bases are TGTGCCAGCAGCTTTGGGACGGTGAACACCGGGGAGCTGTTTTTT. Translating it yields CASSFGTVNTGELFF.

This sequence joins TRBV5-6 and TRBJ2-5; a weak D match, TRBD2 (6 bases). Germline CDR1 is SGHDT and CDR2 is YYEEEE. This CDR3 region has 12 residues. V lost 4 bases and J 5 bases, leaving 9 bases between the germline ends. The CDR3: CASSPGRETQYF. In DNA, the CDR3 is TGTGCCAGCAGCCCAGGGAGGGAGACCCAGTACTTC.

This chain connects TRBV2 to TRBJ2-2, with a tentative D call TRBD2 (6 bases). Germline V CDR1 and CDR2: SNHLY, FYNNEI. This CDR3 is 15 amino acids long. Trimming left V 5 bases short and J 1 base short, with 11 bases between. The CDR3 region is CASSPGTVNTGELFF. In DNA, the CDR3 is TGTGCCAGCAGTCCCGGGACTGTGAACACCGGGGAGCTGTTTTTT.

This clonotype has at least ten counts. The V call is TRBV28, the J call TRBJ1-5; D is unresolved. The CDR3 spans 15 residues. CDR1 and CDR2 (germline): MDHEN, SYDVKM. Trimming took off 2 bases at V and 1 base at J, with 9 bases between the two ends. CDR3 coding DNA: TGTGCCAGCAGTTTAGGCGGCCAGAGCAATCAGCCCCAGCATTTT. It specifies CASSLGGQSNQPQHF.

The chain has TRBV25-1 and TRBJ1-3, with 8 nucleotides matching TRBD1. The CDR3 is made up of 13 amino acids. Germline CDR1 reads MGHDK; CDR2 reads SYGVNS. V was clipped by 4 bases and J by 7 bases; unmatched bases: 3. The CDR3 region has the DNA TGTGCCAGCAGTGGACAGGGGAGTAACACCATATATTTT. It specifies CASSGQGSNTIYF.